This T cell receptor (beta chain) was found in a study of T-cell memory formation after mild COVID-19. Study conclusions and caveats: Within pre-infection memory, some responding clones were found, suggesting cross-reactive memory joined. Among clones peaking at day 37 in the second wave, SARS-CoV-2 specificity remained unconfirmed.

This CDR3 is 12 amino acids long. Losses at the gene ends were 3 bases for V and 7 bases for J; bases not matched to a gene: 3. Germline V gene sequence: CDR1 SGDLS, CDR2 YYNGEE. Notes on this clonotype: Its antigen is not known.

TCR alpha and TCR beta cDNA libraries carrying sample barcodes and UMIs were produced by 5'RACE using constant-segment primers. MiXCR, run by TCRdb on the 5' RACE reads, gives a single entry per CDR3 protein. Here the sample spans 550,000 to 700,000 distinct CDR3 sequences, 15% to 20% being singletons. The origin of this receptor is an adult woman who had mild COVID-19 (a few samples of this study predate the infection). Cell type and time point are not known. The specimen sequenced was PBMCs or a T cell subset sorted from them (not recorded which). J is TRBJ1-1 and V is TRBV9, with TRBD1 matching over 7 bases. The DNA of the CDR3 is TGTGCCAGCAGCGCAGGGGGATATGAAGCTTTCTTT. This gives the protein CASSAGGYEAFF.